The present T cell receptor (beta chain) was sequenced within a study of T cell responses to AZD1222 COVID-19 vaccine. Sequencing used immunoSEQ multiplex PCR; TCRdb keeps in-frame clones, though not all of them. The profile shows roughly 100,000 clones, 88% of them singletons. This clone was counted a single time. Sequenced here: peripheral blood, sampled on day 0 of AZD1222 vaccination. This TCR derives from an adult in good health.

CDR3 nucleotides: TGTGCCAGCGGGACAGTGGGGTCAAGTGAAAAACTGTTTTTT. Protein: CASGTVGSSEKLFF. The J gene is TRBJ1-4, the V gene TRBV6-5; 7 nucleotides line up with TRBD1. Germline loops: CDR1 MNHEY, CDR2 SVGAGI. The ends lost 8 bases at V and 7 bases at J; junction bases unmatched: 10. The CDR3 consists of 14 residues.